A selection of T cell receptor beta chains follows, all from one sample in a study of T-cell reconstitution after alpha-beta-depleted transplantation in children. TCRdb analysed the PCR reads with MiXCR anew, one entry per CDR3 protein. Altogether about 540,000 distinct CDR3 sequences are present, 18% being singletons, with the ten largest covering about 3.1%. Source: PBMCs from the stem cell graft donor, taken from the stem cell graft. These receptors came from a human donor who donated a stem cell graft to a child with acute lymphoblastic leukemia. Both conserved end residues are part of each CDR3. A D gene is named only where the DNA matches it firmly. Size values are once, few and many counts, or a class for expanded clones, and some rows have none.

v_gene	j_gene	abundance	d_gene	CDR3aa	CDR3nt
TRBV5-1	TRBJ2-7	.	.	CASSPDMVGTGVIEQYF	TGCGCCAGCAGCCCTGACATGGTGGGGACTGGGGTCATCGAGCAGTACTTC
TRBV10-3	TRBJ1-5	.	.	CAIIDLGGNQPQHF	TGTGCCATCATTGACTTAGGGGGAAATCAGCCCCAGCATTTT
TRBV15	TRBJ2-7	few	.	CATSRGSGTPYEQYF	TGTGCCACCAGCAGAGGGTCGGGGACACCCTACGAGCAGTACTTC
TRBV29-1	TRBJ1-2	.	TRBD1	CSVEDDRGNYGYTF	TGCAGCGTTGAAGATGACAGGGGCAACTATGGCTACACCTTC
TRBV30	TRBJ1-5	.	TRBD1	CAWSVQGQGQPQHF	TGTGCCTGGAGTGTACAGGGGCAAGGGCAGCCCCAGCATTTT
TRBV2	TRBJ2-2	.	.	CASRPGPFTGELFF	TGTGCCAGCAGGCCGGGACCCTTTACCGGGGAGCTGTTTTTT
TRBV5-1	TRBJ2-2	many	TRBD2	CASSLAGNTGELFF	TGTGCCAGCAGCTTAGCGGGGAACACCGGGGAGCTGTTTTTT
TRBV6-1	TRBJ2-7	.	.	CASRVEWSPSYEQYF	TGTGCCAGCAGGGTGGAGTGGAGCCCCTCTTACGAGCAGTACTTC
TRBV10-1	TRBJ2-5	.	.	CASSAELEETQYF	TGCGCCAGCAGTGCTGAGCTGGAGGAGACCCAGTACTTC
TRBV12-3/TRBV12-4	TRBJ2-7	few	.	CASSLEAPSYEQYF	TGTGCCAGCAGTTTAGAAGCGCCGTCCTACGAGCAGTACTTC
TRBV15	TRBJ1-3	few	TRBD1	CATSSGGGEVYF	TGTGCCACCAGCAGTGGAGGGGGCGAGGTATATTTT
TRBV2	TRBJ2-1	once	.	CASSDTLSSSYNEQFF	TGTGCCAGCAGCGACACATTGTCAAGCTCCTACAATGAGCAGTTCTTC
TRBV5-1	TRBJ1-5	few	.	CASSSASKQPQHF	TGCGCCAGCAGCTCAGCGTCGAAACAGCCCCAGCATTTT
TRBV20-1	TRBJ2-5	.	.	CSARDWALQETQYF	TGCAGTGCTAGAGATTGGGCGTTACAAGAGACCCAGTACTTC
TRBV12-3/TRBV12-4	TRBJ1-3	few	.	CASSFFAEGNTIYF	TGTGCCAGCAGTTTTTTCGCGGAAGGAAACACCATATATTTT
TRBV20-1	TRBJ2-3	.	TRBD2	CSARRASGSTDTQYF	TGCAGTGCTAGACGTGCTAGCGGGAGCACAGATACGCAGTATTTT
TRBV27	TRBJ1-5	.	.	CASSFSGTNNQPQHF	TGTGCCAGCAGTTTTTCTGGGACAAACAATCAGCCCCAGCATTTT
TRBV27	TRBJ2-7	.	TRBD1	CASSPKFGTGGSYEQYF	TGTGCCAGCAGTCCAAAGTTTGGGACAGGGGGCTCCTACGAGCAGTACTTC
TRBV29-1	TRBJ1-2	.	.	CSRFPTTSGGSYGYTF	TGCAGCCGTTTCCCCACAACATCTGGCGGCAGCTATGGCTACACCTTC
TRBV28	TRBJ2-7	few	TRBD1	CASSSPGTGGHEQYF	TGTGCCAGCAGTTCACCCGGGACAGGGGGTCACGAGCAGTACTTC
TRBV7-8	TRBJ2-2	.	TRBD2	CASSPPLRREFEVRTGELFF	TGTGCCAGCAGCCCCCCTTTGAGGCGGGAGTTCGAAGTCCGAACCGGGGAGCTGTTTTTT
TRBV27	TRBJ2-1	few	.	CASSLGLRSSYNEQFF	TGTGCCAGCAGTTTAGGCCTCCGAAGCTCCTACAATGAGCAGTTCTTC
TRBV5-1	TRBJ1-1	many	.	CASSPGGGTTEAFF	TGCGCCAGCAGCCCCGGTGGGGGTACCACTGAAGCTTTCTTT
TRBV5-5	TRBJ2-7	many	.	CASNQGNGASYEQYF	TGTGCCAGCAACCAGGGTAATGGGGCTAGCTACGAGCAGTACTTC
TRBV4-2	TRBJ2-5	few	TRBD2	CASSQELAGTEETQYF	TGTGCCAGCAGCCAAGAACTAGCGGGAACCGAAGAGACCCAGTACTTC
TRBV7-2	TRBJ1-5	.	TRBD1	CASSLGDRVPQPQHF	TGTGCCAGCAGCTTAGGGGACAGGGTACCTCAGCCCCAGCATTTT
TRBV12-3/TRBV12-4	TRBJ1-4	few	.	CASSQQGPWGNEKLFF	TGTGCCAGCAGCCAACAGGGACCTTGGGGTAATGAAAAACTGTTTTTT
TRBV4-2	TRBJ2-3	.	.	CASSQGHDDVISTDTQYF	TGTGCCAGCAGCCAAGGCCATGACGACGTCATAAGCACAGATACGCAGTATTTT
TRBV18	TRBJ1-1	.	TRBD1	CASSGGQGARNTEAFF	TGTGCCAGCTCAGGGGGACAGGGGGCACGGAACACTGAAGCTTTCTTT
TRBV27	TRBJ1-1	.	.	CASSFGGHTEAFF	TGTGCCAGCAGTTTTGGGGGGCACACTGAAGCTTTCTTT
TRBV9	TRBJ2-1	few	TRBD2	CASSPRGGGHNEQFF	TGTGCCAGCAGCCCTCGGGGGGGTGGACACAATGAGCAGTTCTTC